This T cell receptor (beta chain) was documented in a study of blood T cell repertoires in COVID-19. TCRdb's table, derived via immunoSEQ multiplex PCR, lists solely in-frame clones and lacks some. The sample yields some 45,000 clones, approximately 80% seen once. Specimen: peripheral blood. This clonotype originated in a man aged 65 to 79 with acute or convalescent COVID-19.

The CDR3 protein is CASSLNGGLGYTF. The CDR3 bases are TGTGCCAGCAGCTTGAACGGGGGGCTTGGCTACACCTTC. The gene calls are TRBV5-5 and TRBJ1-2; a possible D gene is TRBD1 (6 bases). V dropped 1 base and J dropped 7 bases, with 11 bases sitting between them. Germline CDR1 reads SGHKS; CDR2 reads YYEKEE (reference sequence). CDR3 length equals 13 residues.